The sequence of this TCR beta chain was determined in a study of cytomegalovirus exposure and HLA in healthy donors. Broader study findings: A later analysis linked a missense variant in DCLRE1C to the trimming of TCR beta V and J genes. The classifier reportedly diagnosed cytomegalovirus status with high specificity and sensitivity. Whilst most TCR sequences proved rare, a subset of public TCRs occurred across many donors. Several top significant clusters appeared, in a later analysis, to be linked to common viral pathogens.

Amplification used 60 Vbeta primers and 13 Jbeta primers. Here immunoSEQ multiplex PCR was the method, and the copy in TCRdb shows in-frame clones only, minus some. Among approximately 210,000 clones listed, about 80% were seen once. Germline loops: CDR1 LNHDA, CDR2 SQIVND (reference sequence). The ends lost 7 bases at V and 0 bases at J; junction bases unmatched: 25. This CDR3 has 22 residues. To note about this clone: Its antigen is unknown.

Sequenced: PBMCs. The rearrangement links TRBV19 to TRBJ2-3; the match to TRBD2 covers 10 bases. This sequence was found in a male donor in good health and CMV-seronegative. The CDR3 protein is CASTGARELAGGLFHSTDTQYF. The DNA of the CDR3 is TGTGCCAGTACCGGAGCCAGGGAGTTAGCGGGGGGCCTTTTTCATAGCACAGATACGCAGTATTTT.